These 9 T cell receptor beta chains were sequenced from one sample in a study of blood T cell repertoires in COVID-19. Generated by immunoSEQ multiplex PCR, the TCRdb table keeps only in-frame clones and is missing some. The sample lists over 200,000 clones; 80% were seen once. Sequencing input: peripheral blood. The receptors derive from a human donor in a cohort sampled during active COVID-19.

The genes are TRBV5-1 and TRBJ2-7; D remains ambiguous. Germline assignment: CDR1 SGHRS and CDR2 YFSETQ. The CDR3 runs 13 residues. Trimming shortened V by 3 bases and J by 0 bases, and 7 bases separated the two germline ends. The CDR3 reads CASSYMNSYEQYF. CDR3 DNA sequence: TGCGCCAGCAGCTACATGAACTCCTACGAGCAGTACTTC.

This clone showed up just once. The J gene is TRBJ1-6, the V gene TRBV27; D gene ambiguous. The CDR3 is 17 residues long. V was clipped by 3 bases and J by 6 bases, with 18 bases between them. Per germline, CDR1 MNHEY and CDR2 SMNVEV (reference sequence). The CDR3 here is CASSFGRTAGGNSPLHF. The DNA of the CDR3 is TGTGCCAGCAGTTTTGGTCGAACAGCTGGAGGTAATTCACCCCTCCACTTT.

The chain combines TRBV27 with TRBJ2-7; D is possibly TRBD2 (5 bases). The CDR3 covers 16 residues. Germline-derived CDR1 and CDR2 are MNHEY and SMNVEV (reference sequence). With 5 bases removed from V and 1 base from J, the gap between germline ends came to 18 bases. Here the CDR3 reads CASSPSAGKISYEQYF. CDR3 DNA: TGTGCCAGCAGTCCCTCAGCCGGGAAGATTTCCTACGAGCAGTACTTC.

The chain has TRBV20-1 and TRBJ2-3, with TRBD1 matching over 8 bases. Germline CDR1 and CDR2: DFQATT and SNEGSKA (reference sequence). The CDR3 consists of 15 residues. The V segment lost 3 bases and the J segment 1 base; nucleotides outside the gene matches: 6. In nucleotides, the CDR3 is TGCAGTGCTAGTGCGGCGGGACAGGGCACAGATACGCAGTATTTT. Protein sequence: CSASAAGQGTDTQYF.

This clone was recorded many times. The J gene is TRBJ1-1, the V gene TRBV10-3; 7 nucleotides line up with TRBD1. Germline assignment: CDR1 ENHRY and CDR2 SYGVKD. Trimming took 6 bases from V and 0 from J; bases not matched to a gene: 4. The CDR3 is made up of 14 amino acids. As DNA, the CDR3 is TGTGCCATCAGACAGGGGATCATGAACACTGAAGCTTTCTTT. Its protein product is CAIRQGIMNTEAFF.

V is TRBV27 and J is TRBJ1-2; D might be TRBD1 (5 bases). Germline CDR1 reads MNHEY; CDR2 reads SMNVEV (reference sequence). Trimming cost V 3 bases and J 4 bases, with 15 bases left between them. The CDR3 consists of 15 residues. In DNA, the CDR3 is TGTGCCAGCAGTTTCGCCACGGGGGGGTCCTATGGCTACACCTTC. Its protein is CASSFATGGSYGYTF.

The V gene is TRBV11-2, the J gene TRBJ2-7; 8 nucleotides match TRBD2. From germline, CDR1 is SGHAT and CDR2 FQNNGV. With 2 bases clipped from V and 2 bases from J, the junction kept 5 bases outside the gene matches. This CDR3 contains 15 residues. This chain's CDR3 is CASSLRAGGAYEQYF. DNA of the CDR3: TGTGCCAGCAGCTTAAGGGCGGGGGGAGCCTACGAGCAGTACTTC. Filled out from reference TRBV11-2 and TRBJ2-7, the complete variable domain reads EAGVAQSPRYKIIEKRQSVAFWCNPISGHATLYWYQQILGQGPKLLIQFQNNGVVDDSQLPKDRFSAERLKGVDSTLKIQPAKLEDSAVYLCASSLRAGGAYEQYFGPGTRLTVT.

The genes are TRBV25-1 and TRBJ2-7; 10 nucleotides align to TRBD1. The CDR3 has 15 amino acids. Germline CDR1 is MGHDK and CDR2 is SYGVNS. J gave up 5 bases and V 2 bases, and 6 bases lay outside the gene matches. This CDR3 is CASSEIGTGVNEQYF. CDR3 nucleotides: TGTGCCAGCAGTGAAATCGGGACAGGGGTGAACGAGCAGTACTTC.

J is TRBJ1-1 and V is TRBV4-2; 7 bases map to TRBD1. Per germline, CDR1 LGHNA and CDR2 YNFKEQ. This CDR3 spans 15 amino acids. The J segment lost 3 bases and the V segment lost 5 bases, leaving 9 bases of the junction unmatched. The CDR3 bases are TGTGCCAGCAGCATTACAGGGGCAGAAGACACTGAAGCTTTCTTT. Its protein product is CASSITGAEDTEAFF.